The 15 T cell receptor beta chains given below trace back to one sample, sequenced in a study of T cells in Graves' hyperthyroidism and ophthalmopathy. Authors of the study amplified TCR beta CDR3 regions from RNA transcripts. First-round RT-PCR with HTBI primers amplified the TCR CDR3 region. MiXCR was run by TCRdb on the multiplex PCR reads, yielding one entry per CDR3 protein. The sample has 800,000 or so distinct CDR3 sequences, roughly 37% seen once. The sample was blood. These receptors originate from a man aged 18 to 30 with Graves' hyperthyroidism.

This clonotype appeared many times. The rearrangement uses TRBV9 and TRBJ1-2, with D tentatively TRBD1 (5 bases). The CDR3 loop spans 14 amino acids. From germline, CDR1 is SGDLS and CDR2 YYNGEE. V shed 1 base and J shed 8 bases, with 15 bases lying between them. CDR3 protein: CASSVIPGTDGYTF. The CDR3 DNA reads as TGTGCCAGCAGCGTAATTCCTGGGACCGACGGCTACACCTTC.

This clonotype was found a few times. The V gene is TRBV11-3, the J gene TRBJ2-7; 11 bases agree with TRBD1. The CDR3 is 16 residues long. V was pared by 4 bases and J by 5 bases, with 10 bases of the junction left unmatched. Germline lookup yields CDR1 SGHNT and CDR2 YENEEA. The CDR3 DNA reads as TGTGCCAGCAGCTCCACGGACAGGGGGCATATCGACGAGCAGTACTTC. Protein: CASSSTDRGHIDEQYF.

The V call is TRBV5-1, the J call TRBJ2-2, with D tentatively TRBD2 (6 bases). Trimming removed 6 bases at V and 6 bases at J, with 12 bases between. CDR1 SGHRS and CDR2 YFSETQ come from the germline V gene. This CDR3 region has 13 residues. CDR3 loop: CASIGGTPGELFF. Written as DNA, the CDR3 is TGCGCCAGCATTGGAGGGACCCCCGGGGAGCTGTTTTTT.

This clonotype came up many times. The rearrangement links TRBV20-1 to TRBJ2-2; possible D gene TRBD1, 6 bases. Germline V gene sequence: CDR1 DFQATT, CDR2 SNEGSKA (reference sequence). This CDR3 comprises 15 residues. V was cut by 0 bases and J by 3 bases, with 11 bases left in between. CDR3 DNA: TGCAGTGCTAGAGATCTGGCAGGGGACACCGGGGAGCTGTTTTTT. Its translation is CSARDLAGDTGELFF.

Worth noting for this clonotype: The junction differs from germline at one of its ends, possibly a read error. V and J are TRBV10-3 and TRBJ1-2; D remains ambiguous. Germline V gene sequence: CDR1 ENHRY, CDR2 SYGVKD. This CDR3 is 15 amino acids long. CDR3 bases: TGTGCCAGCAGTCCCCCGGACCGCTTCACCTATGGCTACACCTTC. Translating gives CASSPPDRFTYGYTF.

This clonotype was recorded only once. The V call is TRBV9, the J call TRBJ2-7; 13 bases map to TRBD2. This CDR3 is 13 amino acids long. In germline, CDR1 is SGDLS, CDR2 YYNGEE. With 10 bases clipped from V and 2 bases from J, the junction kept 3 bases outside the gene matches. The CDR3, as DNA: TGTGCCTGCGGGACTAGCGGGACCTACGAGCAGTACTTC. Translation: CACGTSGTYEQYF.

The sample holds a few counts of this clonotype. The J gene is TRBJ1-5, the V gene TRBV7-9, with 7 positions matching TRBD1. Germline CDR1 and CDR2: SEHNR and FQNEAQ (reference sequence). The CDR3 totals 17 residues. V shed 5 bases and J 4 bases; nucleotides not matched to a gene: 14. The CDR3 loop reads CASSPAVGQSFNQPQHF. CDR3 sequence (DNA): TGTGCCAGCAGCCCCGCAGTGGGACAGTCTTTTAATCAGCCCCAGCATTTT.

J is TRBJ1-3 and V is TRBV9; possibly TRBD1 for D (5 bases). V lost 5 bases to trimming and J lost 4 bases, with 16 bases between them. Germline V gene data show CDR1 as SGDLS and CDR2 as YYNGEE. The CDR3 loop spans 15 amino acids. The DNA of the CDR3 is TGTGCCAGCAGGTTGGGGGAGTCGGTGGGAAACACCATATATTTT. It codes for CASRLGESVGNTIYF.

This clonotype was picked up a small number of times. The CDR3, as DNA: TGTGCCAGCAGTTCTACCACCTCGGAGTTGGCCTACGAGCAGTACTTC. This codes for CASSSTTSELAYEQYF. This rearrangement joins TRBV7-9 to TRBJ2-7; D not certain. The germline gives CDR1 SEHNR, CDR2 FQNEAQ (reference sequence). The V end lost 6 bases, the J end lost 2 bases, and 20 bases lay between the germline ends. This CDR3 comprises 16 residues. The full variable domain, with the rest looked up from reference TRBV7-9 and TRBJ2-7, is DTGVSQNPRHKITKRGQNVTFRCDPISEHNRLYWYRQTLGQGPEFLTYFQNEAQLEKSRLLSDRFSAERPKGSFSTLEIQRTEQGDSAMYLCASSSTTSELAYEQYFGPGTRLTVT.

In its sample, this clonotype was seen many times. This chain uses TRBV19 with TRBJ2-6; D is perhaps TRBD1 (5 bases). Germline assignment: CDR1 LNHDA and CDR2 SQIVND (reference sequence). V gave up 11 bases and J gave up 2 bases, with 16 bases separating them. The CDR3 runs to 15 residues. In DNA, the CDR3 is TGTGCCTCCTTAAAGGGGTCTGCTGGGGCCAACGTCCTGACTTTC. The encoded protein is CASLKGSAGANVLTF.

The V call is TRBV9, the J call TRBJ2-2; 7 bases are a match to TRBD1. Germline CDR1 and CDR2: SGDLS and YYNGEE. V gave up 6 bases and J gave up 1 base; unmatched junction bases: 3. There are 14 residues in the CDR3. As DNA, the CDR3 is TGTGCCAGCATCAGACAGGGGAACACCGGGGAGCTGTTTTTT. This codes for CASIRQGNTGELFF.

This clonotype was seen at least ten times. The rearrangement joins TRBV15 to TRBJ1-1; the D is unclear. This CDR3 region has 15 residues. CDR1 and CDR2 from the germline V gene are LNHNV and YYDKDF (reference sequence). V lost 0 bases, J lost 4 bases, and 12 bases lay in between. Here the CDR3 DNA reads TGTGCCACCAGCAGAGATCGAACGATTAGCACTGAAGCTTTCTTT. Protein: CATSRDRTISTEAFF.

The V call is TRBV9, the J call TRBJ1-1, with D maybe TRBD1 (5 bases). There are 10 residues in the CDR3. With 7 bases removed from V and 11 bases from J, the gap between germline ends came to 12 bases. Germline V gene data show CDR1 as SGDLS and CDR2 as YYNGEE. The CDR3 reads CASRDGGAFF. Here the CDR3 DNA reads TGTGCCAGCCGGGACGGGGGGGCTTTCTTT. Variable domain in full (rest from reference TRBV9 and TRBJ1-1): DSGVTQTPKHLITATGQRVTLRCSPRSGDLSVYWYQQSLDQGLQFLIQYYNGEERAKGNILERFSAQQFPDLHSELNLSSLELGDSALYFCASRDGGAFFGQGTRLTVV.

This clonotype was seen at least ten times. The chain has TRBV2 and TRBJ2-2; 9 nucleotides match TRBD2. V was pared by 6 bases and J by 0 bases, with 2 bases of the junction left unmatched. Germline V gene data show CDR1 as SNHLY and CDR2 as FYNNEI. CDR3 length equals 15 residues. CDR3 amino acids: CASRGLATNTGELFF. Written as DNA, the CDR3 is TGTGCCAGCAGGGGACTAGCTACGAACACCGGGGAGCTGTTTTTT.

This clonotype was detected many times. The V and J genes are TRBV2 and TRBJ1-4, with D uncertain. V shed 6 bases and J shed 7 bases, with 15 bases lying between them. The CDR3 has 14 amino acids. Germline CDR1 is SNHLY and CDR2 is FYNNEI. CDR3 residues: CASSITNRSEKLFF. CDR3 bases: TGTGCCAGCAGCATCACTAACCGAAGTGAAAAACTGTTTTTT.